Below are 25 T cell receptor beta chains sequenced from a single sample in a study of OX40 agonist ivuxolimab in advanced cancers. The table came from immunoSEQ multiplex PCR; TCRdb's copy has only in-frame clones and leaves some out. Of 35,000 or so clones listed, roughly 72% are singletons. The sample here was CD4+ or CD8+ T cells sorted from blood, taken in a trial of the OX40 agonist ivuxolimab. These receptors were obtained from an adult with an advanced solid tumor such as melanoma, head and neck, liver or kidney cancer.

The V and J genes are TRBV7-3 and TRBJ1-2; the match to TRBD1 covers 8 bases. CDR1 and CDR2 (germline): SGHTA, FQGTGA. This CDR3 has 17 residues. V dropped 6 bases and J dropped 1; count of bases not matched to a gene: 13. Here the CDR3 reads CASSETGTGGLNYGYTF. The CDR3 nucleotides are TGTGCCAGCAGTGAGACCGGGACAGGAGGACTTAACTATGGCTACACCTTC. The full variable domain, its missing parts supplied by reference TRBV7-3 and TRBJ1-2, is GAGVSQTPSNKVTEKGKYVELRCDPISGHTALYWYRQSLGQGPEFLIYFQGTGAADDSGLPNDRFFAVRPEGSVSTLKIQRTERGDSAVYLCASSETGTGGLNYGYTFGSGTRLTVV.

This clone was detected a few times. The chain links TRBV15 to TRBJ2-1, with TRBD2 matching 8 bases. In germline, CDR1 is LNHNV, CDR2 YYDKDF (reference sequence). The CDR3 loop spans 16 amino acids. V was pared by 2 bases and J by 6 bases, with 9 bases of the junction left unmatched. The CDR3 bases are TGTGCCACCAGCAGACCCCGGGAGGGGCCTAGCAATGAGCAGTTCTTC. Residues: CATSRPREGPSNEQFF. Full variable domain (missing parts from reference TRBV15 and TRBJ2-1): DAMVIQNPRYQVTQFGKPVTLSCSQTLNHNVMYWYQQKSSQAPKLLFHYYDKDFNNEADTPDNFQSRRPNTSFCFLDIRSPGLGDTAMYLCATSRPREGPSNEQFFGPGTRLTVL.

The CDR3 DNA reads as TGTGCCAGCAGCGTAGGAGATGGGGGTTATGGCTACACCTTC. Residues: CASSVGDGGYGYTF. The V and J genes are TRBV9 and TRBJ1-2, with D perhaps matching TRBD1 (5 bases). Trimming cost V 0 bases and J 5 bases, with 11 bases left between them. Germline lookup yields CDR1 SGDLS and CDR2 YYNGEE. This CDR3 has 14 residues.

On this clone: Relative to the germline gene, one junction end is altered; a read error may explain this. As DNA, the CDR3 is TGTGCCAGCAGCTTAGAAGTTCGGGACGGGGAGCCGTTTTTT. It translates to CASSLEVRDGEPFF. The chain combines TRBV7-9 with TRBJ2-2; D assignment may be TRBD1 or TRBD2 (5 bases each). The germline V gene encodes CDR1 SEHNR and CDR2 FQNEAQ (reference sequence). The CDR3 is 14 amino acids.

The chain combines TRBV7-2 with TRBJ2-3; TRBD1 might be the D (5 bases). The CDR3 runs 15 residues. V was clipped by 7 bases and J by 7 bases, with 21 bases between them. Germline V gene lookup returns CDR1 SGHTA and CDR2 FQGNSA. DNA for the CDR3: TGTGCCAGCACCCCTTCTCCGGACACTGGGAATACGCAGTATTTT. It translates to CASTPSPDTGNTQYF. The full variable domain, completed using reference TRBV7-2 and TRBJ2-3, is GAGVSQSPSNKVTEKGKDVELRCDPISGHTALYWYRQSLGQGLEFLIYFQGNSAPDKSGLPSDRFSAERTGGSVSTLTIQRTQQEDSAVYLCASTPSPDTGNTQYFGPGTRLTVL.

This clone showed up just a few times. V usage is TRBV11-2 and J usage is TRBJ2-5, with D unresolved. This CDR3 region has 12 residues. CDR1 is SGHAT, CDR2 FQNNGV, per germline. V was clipped by 4 bases and J by 5 bases, with 8 bases between them. CDR3 loop: CASSSQGETQYF. CDR3 nucleotides: TGTGCCAGCAGCTCCCAAGGCGAGACCCAGTACTTC.

The chain combines TRBV4-1 with TRBJ2-1, with unresolved D. The CDR3 is 13 residues long. CDR1 is MGHRA and CDR2 is YSYEKL in the germline V gene. The ends were cut back, 0 bases at V and 7 bases at J, with 7 bases in the middle. CDR3 DNA sequence: TGCGCCAGCAGCCAAGATCCAGTTAATGAGCAGTTCTTC. It yields the protein CASSQDPVNEQFF.

In its sample, this clone was seen once. V gene TRBV27 combines with J gene TRBJ2-7; TRBD1 matches 7 bases. This CDR3 spans 11 amino acids. CDR1 and CDR2 (germline): MNHEY, SMNVEV (reference sequence). The trim removed 1 base at V and 12 bases at J, leaving 3 bases unmatched. CDR3 DNA sequence: TGTGCCAGCAGTTTATGTAGGGACAGGTACGTC. Translated: CASSLCRDRYV.

Written as DNA, the CDR3 is TGTGCCAGCAGGGCGAGGAGCTATGGCTACACCTTC. Amino acid sequence: CASRARSYGYTF. V and J are TRBV6-6 and TRBJ1-2; D is undetermined. V lost 6 bases and J lost 4, with 9 bases in between. CDR3 size: 12 residues. Per germline, CDR1 MNHNY and CDR2 SVGAGI (reference sequence).

The chain carries TRBV7-2 and TRBJ2-7; TRBD2 agrees at 7 bases. The J segment lost 1 base and the V segment lost 1 base, leaving 4 bases of the junction unmatched. CDR3 length: 15 amino acids. Germline V CDR1 and CDR2: SGHTA, FQGNSA. The CDR3 DNA is TGTGCCAGCAGCTTAGGGCGGGGGTCATCCTACGAGCAGTACGTC. Protein sequence: CASSLGRGSSYEQYV.

The rearrangement uses TRBV5-6 and TRBJ2-7; 13 nucleotides agree with TRBD2. The V gene's germline CDR1 is SGHDT and CDR2 YYEEEE. This CDR3 is built from 15 residues. J lost 3 bases, V lost 3 bases, and 3 bases had no gene match. CDR3 nucleotides: TGTGCCAGCAGCTCGGGACTAGCGGGGTTCTACGAGCAGTACGTC. Translation gives CASSSGLAGFYEQYV.

The rearrangement joins TRBV7-9 to TRBJ2-3, with TRBD2 as a possible D gene (5 bases). The ends were cut back, 3 bases at V and 5 bases at J, with 6 bases in the middle. This CDR3 comprises 12 residues. Germline V lookup: CDR1 SEHNR, CDR2 FQNEAQ (reference sequence). CDR3 in amino acids: CASSFAGDTQYF. The CDR3 DNA reads as TGTGCCAGCAGCTTTGCGGGAGATACGCAGTATTTT.

This rearrangement joins TRBV6-1 to TRBJ1-2; D gene uncertain. CDR3 size: 12 residues. The germline gives CDR1 MNHNS, CDR2 SASEGT. Trimming stripped 1 base from V and 6 bases from J, with 6 bases between. The CDR3 reads CASSEVADGYTF. The CDR3 nucleotides read TGTGCCAGCAGTGAAGTGGCAGATGGCTACACCTTC.

This chain joins TRBV10-3 and TRBJ2-7; D is perhaps TRBD1 (6 bases). Looked up from germline, CDR1 is ENHRY and CDR2 is SYGVKD. V was cut by 0 bases and J by 2 bases, with 14 bases left in between. The CDR3 is 16 amino acids. CDR3 sequence (DNA): TGTGCCATCAGTGAGTCCAGGGGCATGGGTACCTACGAGCAGTACTTC. This translates into CAISESRGMGTYEQYF.

This clone was counted only a few times. The chain is built from TRBV7-8 and TRBJ1-4; 9 positions agree with TRBD1. The V gene's germline CDR1 is SGHVS and CDR2 FQNEAQ. The CDR3 length is 14 residues. Trimming cost V 5 bases and J 7 bases; bases outside gene matches: 5. The CDR3 region is CASSPSDRGEKLFF. CDR3 coding DNA: TGTGCCAGCAGCCCATCGGACAGGGGTGAAAAACTGTTTTTT.

The chain joins TRBV6-5 to TRBJ2-7; D might be TRBD1 (6 bases). CDR3 length: 15 amino acids. V was cut by 4 bases and J by 2 bases, with 15 bases left in between. Germline CDR1 and CDR2: MNHEY and SVGAGI. The DNA for the CDR3 is TGTGCCAGCAGTTCGCCGGGACAAGCAACCTACGAGCAGTACTTC. Translating it yields CASSSPGQATYEQYF.

This chain uses TRBV13 with TRBJ2-1; possibly TRBD2 for D (7 bases). V lost 8 bases, J lost 10 bases, and 21 bases lay in between. This CDR3 region has 14 residues. The germline V gene has CDR1 PRHDT and CDR2 FYEKMQ (reference sequence). The DNA for the CDR3 is TGTGCCAGCCTAGGCAAAGGGGGGGCCCGGGAGCAGTTCTTC. Its protein product is CASLGKGGAREQFF.

V and J are TRBV4-1 and TRBJ2-3, with 13 bases matching TRBD2. The CDR3 spans 15 residues. The ends lost 4 bases at V and 5 bases at J; junction bases unmatched: 3. Germline V gene data show CDR1 as MGHRA and CDR2 as YSYEKL. CDR3 sequence: CASSLRLAGGDTQYF. In DNA form, the CDR3 reads TGCGCCAGCAGCCTAAGACTAGCGGGGGGAGATACGCAGTATTTT.

The chain recombines TRBV6-5 with TRBJ2-3; D gene uncertain. This CDR3 has 13 amino acids. V lost 6 bases, J lost 0 bases, and 7 bases lay in between. Germline V gives CDR1 MNHEY, CDR2 SVGAGI. The CDR3 protein is CASRTASTDTQYF. CDR3 DNA: TGTGCCAGCAGAACAGCGAGCACAGATACGCAGTATTTT.

This chain uses TRBV5-1 with TRBJ1-1; D is possibly TRBD1 (5 bases). Trimming took off 0 bases at V and 10 bases at J, with 16 bases between the two ends. The germline V gene has CDR1 SGHRS and CDR2 YFSETQ. The CDR3 loop spans 14 amino acids. As DNA, the CDR3 is TGCGCCAGCAGCTTGGCCCCAGGGCAGGCGGGAGCTTTCTTT. The encoded protein is CASSLAPGQAGAFF.

J is TRBJ1-1 and V is TRBV9; no clear D. Deletions cut 0 bases from V and 8 bases from J, with 5 bases between. Per germline, CDR1 SGDLS and CDR2 YYNGEE. The CDR3 loop spans 11 amino acids. CDR3 sequence: CASSVETEAFF. As DNA, the CDR3 is TGTGCCAGCAGCGTAGAGACAGAAGCTTTCTTT.

The chain combines TRBV6-5 with TRBJ1-2, with 9 bases that match TRBD1. Germline V lookup: CDR1 MNHEY, CDR2 SVGAGI. The V segment lost 5 bases and the J segment 8 bases; nucleotides outside the gene matches: 9. CDR3 length: 14 amino acids. CDR3 bases: TGTGCCAGCAGTCCGGACAGGGGAATATACGGCTACACCTTC. Translation gives CASSPDRGIYGYTF.

The chain joins TRBV19 to TRBJ2-3; 10 positions agree with TRBD2. With 9 bases clipped from V and 3 bases from J, the junction kept 15 bases outside the gene matches. Germline lookup yields CDR1 LNHDA and CDR2 SQIVND (reference sequence). The CDR3 runs 17 residues. DNA of the CDR3: TGTGCCAGCGGGAGGGGGAGGCTAGCGGGGGCGACAGATACGCAGTATTTT. The encoded protein is CASGRGRLAGATDTQYF.

The chain uses TRBV11-3 and TRBJ2-1, with 11 bases that match TRBD1. Germline V gene sequence: CDR1 SGHNT, CDR2 YENEEA. The CDR3 has 15 residues. The V and J ends lost 5 bases and 9 bases, in that order; junction bases with no gene match: 9. The DNA of the CDR3 is TGTGCCAGCAGCATCTCCCAGGGACAGGGGGGTGAGCAGTTCTTC. Translating gives CASSISQGQGGEQFF.

This clone has only one observation. The J gene is TRBJ1-1, the V gene TRBV25-1, with D perhaps matching TRBD1 (6 bases). CDR1 is MGHDK, CDR2 SYGVNS, per germline. This CDR3 is 11 amino acids long. V lost 2 bases, J lost 10 bases, and 8 bases lay in between. DNA for the CDR3: TGTGCCAGCAGTGAAAGCAGGGGAGCTTTCTTT. Translating gives CASSESRGAFF.